This TCR beta chain was identified in a study of control samples from healthy donors and cancer patients. Only in-frame clones appear in the TCRdb table, and some are missing; sequencing was by immunoSEQ multiplex PCR. The sample includes under 20,000 clones, about 86% seen only once; the top ten take roughly 11%. CDR1 DFQATT and CDR2 SNEGSKA come from the germline V gene (reference sequence). The CDR3 totals 14 residues. With 3 bases removed from V and 0 bases from J, the gap between germline ends came to 9 bases. This clone came up a few times. The sequence was collected from a woman aged 70-85 years with colorectal cancer. This rearrangement joins TRBV20-1 to TRBJ1-5; D unresolved. Sequenced sample: PBMCs. CDR3 in DNA: TGCAGTGCTAGTCCGACCCTTAGCAATCAGCCCCAGCATTTT. Translated, it gives CSASPTLSNQPQHF.